This T cell receptor (beta chain) was sequenced during a study of blood T cell repertoires in COVID-19. Across the whole study: Whether acute or convalescent, the COVID-19 samples came from the United States, Italy and Spain. T cells, B-cell-depleted T cells, or PBMCs provided the cDNA or gDNA that served as material.

Using immunoSEQ multiplex PCR, the repertoire was profiled, and TCRdb retains in-frame clones only, with some absent. The sample includes 60,000 to 85,000 clones, around 78% of them seen just once. Sequenced input: peripheral blood. The receptor comes from a human donor in a cohort sampled during active COVID-19.

DNA of the CDR3: TGTGCCAGCAGCCAAGAATATCGGGGGTCCAAACTGTTTTTT. Protein: CASSQEYRGSKLFF. The chain recombines TRBV3-1 (or the pseudogene TRBV3-2) with TRBJ1-4; TRBD1 is a possible D gene (5 bases). The CDR3 extends over 14 amino acids. The V and J ends lost 0 bases and 11 bases respectively, with 13 bases between them. Germline values: CDR1 LGHDT, CDR2 YNNKEL (reference sequence).